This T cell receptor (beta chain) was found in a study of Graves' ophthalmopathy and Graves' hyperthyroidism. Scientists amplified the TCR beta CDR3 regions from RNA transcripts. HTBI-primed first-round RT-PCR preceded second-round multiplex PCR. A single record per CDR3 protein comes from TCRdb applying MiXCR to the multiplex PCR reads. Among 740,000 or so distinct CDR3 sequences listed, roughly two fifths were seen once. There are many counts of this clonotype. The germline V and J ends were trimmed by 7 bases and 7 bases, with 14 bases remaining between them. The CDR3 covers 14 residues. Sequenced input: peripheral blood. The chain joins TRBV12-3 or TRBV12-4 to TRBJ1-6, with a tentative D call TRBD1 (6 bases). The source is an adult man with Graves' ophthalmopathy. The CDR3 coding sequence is TGTGCCAGCACCCATGACAGGACGAATTCACCCCTCCACTTT. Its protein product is CASTHDRTNSPLHF.